The 29 T cell receptor beta chains below all came from one sample that was sequenced in a study of response to subunit inactivated influenza vaccine. MiXCR, applied by TCRdb to the RT-PCR reads, yields one record per CDR3 protein. Among around 200,000 distinct CDR3 sequences listed, more than 10% were seen once. These data were also reused for a study on T cells expressing NK-cell markers. From that paper: What made the TCR beta cDNA was 5'RACE template switching with UMIs.

The sample consisted of CD8+ T cells sorted from PBMCs, taken roughly 12 days after vaccination. These receptors were taken from a man aged 50-60 years who received an inactivated influenza vaccine.

The chain combines TRBV28 with TRBJ2-1; 12 bases fit TRBD2. The CDR3 totals 16 residues. The germline gives CDR1 MDHEN, CDR2 SYDVKM. With 4 bases clipped from V and 7 bases from J, the junction kept 8 bases outside the gene matches. CDR3 sequence (DNA): TGTGCCAGCAGTTCGACGGGACTAGCGGGTACGAATGAGCAGTTCTTC. This encodes CASSSTGLAGTNEQFF.

This chain joins TRBV7-2 and TRBJ2-3, with 9 bases identical to TRBD1. The CDR3 length is 16 residues. The germline CDR1 and CDR2 sequences are SGHTA and FQGNSA. Losses at the gene ends were 0 bases for V and 3 bases for J; bases not matched to a gene: 4. CDR3 bases: TGTGCCAGCAGCTTAGCCGGGACAGGGACAACAGATACGCAGTATTTT. The encoded protein is CASSLAGTGTTDTQYF.

This chain uses TRBV7-8 with TRBJ2-7; 8 bases are a match to TRBD1. This CDR3 is built from 17 residues. V lost 8 bases and J lost 3; bases outside the gene matches: 18. In germline, CDR1 is SGHVS, CDR2 FQNEAQ. The CDR3 nucleotides are TGTGCCAGCGCAGGGGGCTTTTCTTCAAGGGAAGGCTACGAGCAGTACTTC. Translating it yields CASAGGFSSREGYEQYF.

This clonotype has a handful of counts. This chain joins TRBV12-3 or TRBV12-4 and TRBJ1-4; a weak D match, TRBD1 (5 bases). Trimming pared 4 bases from V and 1 base from J, leaving 7 bases between. The CDR3 has 14 residues. The CDR3 spells CASSWGGTNEKLFF. CDR3 DNA: TGTGCCAGCAGTTGGGGGGGAACTAATGAAAAACTGTTTTTT.

Only a few counts were recorded for this clonotype. This chain joins TRBV11-2 and TRBJ2-2; D is undetermined. Germline assignment: CDR1 SGHAT and CDR2 FQNNGV. The V end lost 2 bases, the J end lost 1 base, and 8 bases lay between the germline ends. The CDR3 totals 15 residues. The CDR3 DNA is TGTGCCAGCAGCTTACTGCCCCAGAACACCGGGGAGCTGTTTTTT. Translated, it gives CASSLLPQNTGELFF.

This rearrangement joins TRBV9 to TRBJ2-7; 12 positions agree with TRBD2. The CDR3 is 15 amino acids. The germline CDR1 and CDR2 sequences are SGDLS and YYNGEE. V was pared by 0 bases and J by 3 bases, with 1 base of the junction left unmatched. CDR3 nucleotides: TGTGCCAGCAGCGTAGGGACTAGCGGGGTCTACGAGCAGTACTTC. Translated, it gives CASSVGTSGVYEQYF.

The J gene is TRBJ1-3, the V gene TRBV7-2, with 7 bases aligning to TRBD1. The CDR3 contains 14 residues. The junction had 2 bases not matched to a gene; V was cut back by 5 bases and J by 1 base. CDR1 and CDR2 (germline): SGHTA, FQGNSA. The CDR3 DNA follows: TGTGCCAGCAGCATACAGGGGTCTGGAAACACCATATATTTT. Protein product: CASSIQGSGNTIYF.

This chain links TRBV2 with TRBJ2-2, with D perhaps TRBD2 (6 bases). The CDR3 consists of 15 residues. Germline V CDR1 and CDR2: SNHLY, FYNNEI. V lost 5 bases and J 2 bases, leaving 12 bases between the germline ends. The CDR3 sequence: CASSRLVLNTGELFF. The DNA of the CDR3 is TGTGCCAGCAGTCGACTAGTCCTAAACACCGGGGAGCTGTTTTTT.

The chain is built from TRBV12-3 or TRBV12-4 and TRBJ1-1, with D possibly being TRBD1 (5 bases). The CDR3 spans 14 residues. Trimming left V 6 bases short and J 2 bases short, with 13 bases between. The CDR3 region has the DNA TGTGCCAGCAGGCCGGGGACGGAAAACACTGAAGCTTTCTTT. This codes for CASRPGTENTEAFF.

The rearrangement joins TRBV7-9 to TRBJ2-1, with a possible D match to TRBD1 (6 bases). V dropped 4 bases and J dropped 3 bases, with 13 bases sitting between them. Germline V CDR1 and CDR2: SEHNR, FQNEAQ (reference sequence). The CDR3 covers 15 residues. The CDR3 here is CASSYLGTNYNEQFF. The CDR3 region has the DNA TGTGCCAGCAGCTACCTTGGGACAAACTACAATGAGCAGTTCTTC.

The chain combines TRBV12-3 or TRBV12-4 with TRBJ1-2, with D hard to call. The ends were cut back, 2 bases at V and 0 bases at J, with 4 bases in the middle. The CDR3 is 13 amino acids. CDR3 nucleotide sequence: TGTGCCAGCAGTTTATCTTCTAACTATGGCTACACCTTC. This translates into CASSLSSNYGYTF.

This clonotype was detected many times. This chain joins TRBV12-3 or TRBV12-4 and TRBJ2-3; possible D gene TRBD1, 6 bases. The ends were cut back, 8 bases at V and 7 bases at J, with 19 bases in the middle. The CDR3 sequence is 14 residues long. CDR3 nucleotides: TGTGCCAGCTCATGGGCCAACCGGGACAATACGCAGTATTTT. Its protein is CASSWANRDNTQYF.

This clonotype was seen at least ten times. CDR3 region: CASSLGASSYNSPLHF. CDR3 DNA sequence: TGCGCCAGCAGCTTGGGCGCTAGCTCCTATAATTCACCCCTCCACTTT. The rearrangement joins TRBV5-1 to TRBJ1-6; D is uncertain. V lost 0 bases and J lost 0, with 7 bases in between. The CDR3 has 16 amino acids. The germline V gene encodes CDR1 SGHRS and CDR2 YFSETQ. The full variable domain, its missing parts supplied by reference TRBV5-1 and TRBJ1-6, is KAGVTQTPRYLIKTRGQQVTLSCSPISGHRSVSWYQQTPGQGLQFLFEYFSETQRNKGNFPGRFSGRQFSNSRSEMNVSTLELGDSALYLCASSLGASSYNSPLHFGNGTRLTVT.

The rearrangement joins TRBV28 to TRBJ2-7; tentatively, D is TRBD2 (6 bases). The V gene lost 9 bases and the J gene lost 3 bases, with 21 bases spanning the gap. The CDR3 totals 15 residues. CDR1 MDHEN and CDR2 SYDVKM come from the germline V gene. The CDR3 DNA follows: TGTGCCAGTCTCGACTATAGGGAGGAGGACTACGAGCAGTACTTC. As protein: CASLDYREEDYEQYF.

This clonotype appeared a few times. This chain joins TRBV3-1 and TRBJ2-2; D unresolved. This CDR3 spans 15 amino acids. Trimming cost V 1 base and J 0 bases, with 6 bases left between them. Germline V CDR1 and CDR2: LGHDT, YNNKEL (reference sequence). The CDR3 DNA reads as TGTGCCAGCAGCCAAGGGGTTTCGAACACCGGGGAGCTGTTTTTT. Its translation: CASSQGVSNTGELFF.

This clonotype has more than one count but fewer than ten. This CDR3 reads CASSLVQSTTGELFF. For the CDR3, the DNA is TGCGCCAGCAGCTTGGTTCAGTCGACCACCGGGGAGCTGTTTTTT. The chain employs TRBV5-1 and TRBJ2-2; D is unclear. The V end lost 0 bases, the J end lost 4 bases, and 10 bases lay between the germline ends. CDR3 size: 15 residues. Germline V gene sequence: CDR1 SGHRS, CDR2 YFSETQ. Full variable domain (remainder filled in from reference TRBV5-1 and TRBJ2-2): KAGVTQTPRYLIKTRGQQVTLSCSPISGHRSVSWYQQTPGQGLQFLFEYFSETQRNKGNFPGRFSGRQFSNSRSEMNVSTLELGDSALYLCASSLVQSTTGELFFGEGSRLTVL.

This clonotype was detected a few times. The V gene is TRBV10-3, the J gene TRBJ2-1; weak D call: TRBD1 (5 bases). CDR3 length: 14 amino acids. Trimming shortened V by 3 bases and J by 0 bases, and 6 bases separated the two germline ends. Germline-derived CDR1 and CDR2 are ENHRY and SYGVKD. CDR3 DNA: TGTGCCATCAGTGACGACAGCTCCTACAATGAGCAGTTCTTC. Amino acids: CAISDDSSYNEQFF.

V usage is TRBV9 and J usage is TRBJ2-4; TRBD2 agrees at 10 bases. In germline, CDR1 is SGDLS, CDR2 YYNGEE. V lost 1 base and J lost 8; bases outside the gene matches: 0. This CDR3 is 13 amino acids long. Here the CDR3 DNA reads TGTGCCAGCAGCGTAACTAGCGGGGACATTCAGTACTTC. Translating it yields CASSVTSGDIQYF.

This clonotype was detected a few times. The rearrangement uses TRBV20-1 and TRBJ2-1; 7 nucleotides agree with TRBD2. This CDR3 has 17 residues. Germline V gene data show CDR1 as DFQATT and CDR2 as SNEGSKA (reference sequence). J gave up 4 bases and V 0 bases, and 12 bases lay outside the gene matches. The CDR3 DNA reads TGCAGTGCTAGAGATTGGCAGGGAGGGTTACCATACAATGAGCAGTTCTTC. Its protein product is CSARDWQGGLPYNEQFF.

The J gene is TRBJ2-7, the V gene TRBV14, with 7 nucleotides matching TRBD2. Looked up from germline, CDR1 is SGHDN and CDR2 is FVKESK. CDR3 length equals 15 residues. The junction had 4 bases not matched to a gene; V was cut back by 0 bases and J by 2 bases. The CDR3 bases are TGTGCCAGCAGCCAAGAGAGCGGGACCACCTACGAGCAGTACTTC. Translated, it gives CASSQESGTTYEQYF.

Only a few counts were recorded for this clonotype. The CDR3 nucleotides read TGTGCCAGCAGTCCCGATGTAGAGACCCAGTACTTC. Translation gives CASSPDVETQYF. This chain joins TRBV7-6 and TRBJ2-5; D uncertain. This CDR3 is 12 amino acids long. The V gene's germline CDR1 is SGHVS and CDR2 FNYEAQ. The V gene lost 6 bases and the J gene lost 4 bases, with 9 bases spanning the gap.

This clonotype was seen a few times. This sequence joins TRBV24-1 and TRBJ1-5; D possibly corresponds to TRBD1 (5 bases). The CDR3 is 14 residues long. Trimming removed 3 bases from V and 5 bases from J, with 10 bases in between. Germline V gene lookup returns CDR1 KGHDR and CDR2 SFDVKD. CDR3 coding DNA: TGTGCCACCAGTGATAGGGCAGGGTATCAGCCCCAGCATTTT. It translates to CATSDRAGYQPQHF.

This chain connects TRBV11-2 to TRBJ1-2; TRBD1 agrees at 11 bases. Germline V gene sequence: CDR1 SGHAT, CDR2 FQNNGV. The CDR3 spans 14 residues. Trimming cost V 3 bases and J 8 bases; bases outside gene matches: 5. CDR3 residues: CASSFGQGAGGYTF. The CDR3 DNA sequence: TGTGCCAGCAGCTTCGGACAGGGGGCTGGCGGCTACACCTTC.

CDR3: CASSSRDRGPGELFF. The CDR3 region has the DNA TGTGCCAGCAGCTCGCGGGACAGGGGTCCCGGGGAGCTGTTTTTT. This chain links TRBV7-8 with TRBJ2-2, with 10 bases matching TRBD1. Per germline, CDR1 SGHVS and CDR2 FQNEAQ. V was clipped by 4 bases and J by 6 bases; unmatched bases: 5. CDR3 length: 15 amino acids.

The rearrangement links TRBV4-1 to TRBJ2-2; D remains unclear. CDR3 length equals 13 residues. Trimming took 2 bases from V and 4 from J, leaving 5 bases between them. CDR1 and CDR2 (germline): MGHRA, YSYEKL. This chain's CDR3 is CASSQFGTGELFF. CDR3 DNA: TGCGCCAGCAGCCAATTTGGCACCGGGGAGCTGTTTTTT.

This clonotype appeared a few times. The chain couples TRBV4-2 to TRBJ2-2, with 8 positions matching TRBD2. J was trimmed by 5 bases and V by 6 bases; bases with no gene match: 5. CDR3 length: 14 residues. Germline V gene data show CDR1 as LGHNA and CDR2 as YNFKEQ. The CDR3 bases are TGTGCCAGCAGTCCAGAGCGGGGGACCGGGGAGCTGTTTTTT. Translating gives CASSPERGTGELFF.

The rearrangement uses TRBV4-3 and TRBJ2-1, with D perhaps assigned TRBD1 or TRBD2 (5 bases each). The CDR3 loop spans 15 amino acids. CDR1 is LGHNA and CDR2 is YSLEER in the germline V gene. The V and J ends lost 1 base and 8 bases respectively, with 15 bases between them. CDR3 sequence: CASSQATSGRHEQFF. The CDR3 DNA follows: TGCGCCAGCAGCCAAGCGACGTCGGGGCGGCATGAGCAGTTCTTC.

J is TRBJ1-2 and V is TRBV7-2; no definite D call. Germline CDR1 SGHTA, CDR2 FQGNSA. Trimming cost V 1 base and J 4 bases, with 10 bases left between them. CDR3 size: 14 residues. The chain's CDR3 is CASSLGVASYGYTF. CDR3 DNA: TGTGCCAGCAGCTTAGGTGTAGCCTCCTATGGCTACACCTTC.

The table lists this clonotype with a few counts. The genes are TRBV29-1 and TRBJ1-2; TRBD1 is a possible D gene (6 bases). This CDR3 is 13 amino acids long. Germline assignment: CDR1 SQVTM and CDR2 ANQGSEA. V shed 5 bases and J shed 4 bases, with 14 bases lying between them. The CDR3 protein is CSVRTEDGYGYTF. The CDR3 DNA is TGCAGCGTTAGGACAGAGGATGGCTATGGCTACACCTTC.